Listed below are T cell receptor beta chains from one sample, sequenced in a study of ipilimumab plus nivolumab after autologous stem cell transplantation. TCRdb's copy holds only in-frame clones and misses some; the assay was immunoSEQ multiplex PCR. The repertoire includes about 47,000 clones, approximately 90% of them detected once, and approximately 0.83% sits in the top ten. The material was PBMCs, obtained in a trial of ipilimumab plus nivolumab as post-transplant consolidation. The receptors stem from a male donor with multiple myeloma. Both conserved end residues are part of each CDR3. Each record gives: V gene, J gene, clone size, CDR3 protein. Some rows mark clone size as missing; the rest say once, few, many or name a class of expanded clone.

V gene: TRBV4-1; J gene: TRBJ2-7; clone size: -; CDR3 protein: CASSHRPTGLSYEQYF
V gene: TRBV27; J gene: TRBJ1-6; clone size: -; CDR3 protein: CASGLGTGDGALHF
V gene: TRBV2; J gene: TRBJ1-4; clone size: -; CDR3 protein: CASSLDRGAEKLFF
V gene: TRBV7-2; J gene: TRBJ1-6; clone size: -; CDR3 protein: CASSLDNPLSSYNSPLHF
V gene: TRBV6-1; J gene: TRBJ2-3; clone size: -; CDR3 protein: CASRDSLFSTDTQYF
V gene: TRBV7-2; J gene: TRBJ2-5; clone size: few; CDR3 protein: CASSLGTGRGQETQYF
V gene: TRBV7-6; J gene: TRBJ2-1; clone size: -; CDR3 protein: CASSTLYNEQFF
V gene: TRBV7-2; J gene: TRBJ1-2; clone size: -; CDR3 protein: CASSPDRNYGYTF
V gene: TRBV5-1; J gene: TRBJ2-1; clone size: once; CDR3 protein: CASTRLAGSNEQFF
V gene: TRBV6-5; J gene: TRBJ1-1; clone size: -; CDR3 protein: CASSYGQRMDTEAFF
V gene: TRBV28; J gene: TRBJ1-3; clone size: once; CDR3 protein: CASSSGTGGNTIYF
V gene: TRBV7-9; J gene: TRBJ2-3; clone size: -; CDR3 protein: CASVFRDTQYF
V gene: TRBV7-2; J gene: TRBJ2-1; clone size: -; CDR3 protein: CASSLENYNEQFF
V gene: TRBV28; J gene: TRBJ1-4; clone size: -; CDR3 protein: CASSSTGGEKLFF
V gene: TRBV2; J gene: TRBJ1-5; clone size: -; CDR3 protein: CASSDPDQPQHF
V gene: TRBV28; J gene: TRBJ2-7; clone size: -; CDR3 protein: CASSHSPAYEQYF
V gene: TRBV5-1; J gene: TRBJ2-7; clone size: -; CDR3 protein: CASSLDPTALYEQYF
V gene: TRBV5-6; J gene: TRBJ2-3; clone size: -; CDR3 protein: CASSLPGQGVVADTQYF
V gene: TRBV4-2; J gene: TRBJ2-2; clone size: -; CDR3 protein: CASSLYRDRVEVTGELFF
V gene: TRBV5-1; J gene: TRBJ2-7; clone size: -; CDR3 protein: CASSFNSYEQYF
V gene: TRBV7-2; J gene: TRBJ1-2; clone size: -; CDR3 protein: CASSITGTGGDYGYTF
V gene: TRBV2; J gene: TRBJ1-4; clone size: -; CDR3 protein: CASSRQVGEKLFF
V gene: TRBV11-1; J gene: TRBJ2-5; clone size: -; CDR3 protein: CASSSGHAETQYF
V gene: TRBV5-4; J gene: TRBJ2-1; clone size: -; CDR3 protein: CASSLDLVNNEQFF
V gene: TRBV4-2; J gene: TRBJ2-6; clone size: medium-sized; CDR3 protein: CASSQDRGSGANVLTF
V gene: TRBV13; J gene: -; clone size: -; CDR3 protein: CASSLGLAGRYEQYF
V gene: TRBV12-5; J gene: TRBJ1-6; clone size: -; CDR3 protein: CASGLEQGSPLHF
V gene: TRBV7-3; J gene: TRBJ1-2; clone size: -; CDR3 protein: CATQRQASGGYTF
V gene: TRBV19; J gene: TRBJ2-7; clone size: -; CDR3 protein: CASSGGRTGVTYEQYF
V gene: TRBV25-1; J gene: TRBJ1-1; clone size: -; CDR3 protein: CASSGEDPAGLPNTEAFF
V gene: TRBV9; J gene: TRBJ1-2; clone size: -; CDR3 protein: CASSEGLANYGYTF
V gene: TRBV11-3; J gene: TRBJ2-1; clone size: -; CDR3 protein: CASSRLGSSYNEQFF
V gene: TRBV28; J gene: TRBJ1-1; clone size: -; CDR3 protein: CASSLIRNTEAFF
V gene: TRBV27; J gene: TRBJ2-4; clone size: -; CDR3 protein: CASTPSWDGLENIQYF
V gene: TRBV28; J gene: TRBJ2-7; clone size: -; CDR3 protein: CASSLIATGSSYEQYF
V gene: TRBV6-1; J gene: TRBJ1-3; clone size: few; CDR3 protein: CASSERNTIYF
V gene: TRBV5-4; J gene: TRBJ2-1; clone size: -; CDR3 protein: CASSRLAGGGNEQFF
V gene: TRBV5-5; J gene: TRBJ1-3; clone size: -; CDR3 protein: CASSRGGAENTIYF
V gene: TRBV5-4; J gene: TRBJ1-1; clone size: -; CDR3 protein: CASSTQDRNTEAFF
V gene: TRBV5-1; J gene: TRBJ2-7; clone size: once; CDR3 protein: CASSPGGQVRIEQYF
V gene: TRBV30; J gene: TRBJ1-1; clone size: few; CDR3 protein: CAWTGFTEAFF
V gene: TRBV7-9; J gene: TRBJ2-7; clone size: -; CDR3 protein: CASSSYRARRLAGGLYF
V gene: TRBV20-1; J gene: TRBJ2-7; clone size: -; CDR3 protein: CSARQMYEQYF
V gene: TRBV19; J gene: TRBJ2-7; clone size: -; CDR3 protein: CASSYSWTGSSYEQYF
V gene: TRBV19; J gene: TRBJ1-5; clone size: -; CDR3 protein: CASKREVGQPQHF
V gene: TRBV5-4; J gene: TRBJ1-2; clone size: -; CDR3 protein: CASSLAGRDYGYTF
V gene: TRBV6-1; J gene: TRBJ2-2; clone size: -; CDR3 protein: CASSERGYTGELFF
V gene: TRBV5-1; J gene: TRBJ2-2; clone size: -; CDR3 protein: CASNRATNTGELFF
V gene: TRBV18; J gene: TRBJ2-7; clone size: -; CDR3 protein: CASSPPGTGIYEQYF
V gene: TRBV19; J gene: TRBJ2-3; clone size: -; CDR3 protein: CASSDRGTGSTDTQYF
V gene: TRBV13; J gene: TRBJ2-1; clone size: -; CDR3 protein: CASGASGRISEQFF
V gene: TRBV21-1; J gene: TRBJ2-7; clone size: once; CDR3 protein: CASSFHLLGPRMNEQYF
V gene: TRBV11-2; J gene: TRBJ1-1; clone size: -; CDR3 protein: CASSLEITAEAFF
V gene: TRBV19; J gene: TRBJ2-1; clone size: -; CDR3 protein: CASSPNRGSSYNEQFF